Below are 7 T cell receptor beta chains sequenced from a single sample in a study of monozygotic twins with cystic fibrosis. Sequencing used immunoSEQ multiplex PCR; TCRdb keeps in-frame clones, though not all of them. The sample includes tens of thousands of clones, approximately 97% seen only once; the top ten take roughly 0.15%. Sample: blood. These receptors all stem from a girl aged 10-17 years with cystic fibrosis.

V gene TRBV15 combines with J gene TRBJ1-1, with D possibly matching TRBD1 (6 bases). This CDR3 is built from 15 residues. V was pared by 1 base and J by 1 base, with 10 bases between. Germline-derived CDR1 and CDR2 are LNHNV and YYDKDF (reference sequence). The DNA for the CDR3 is TGTGCCACCAGCAGAGTAGACAGGCGGAACACTGAAGCTTTCTTT. Translation gives CATSRVDRRNTEAFF.

V gene TRBV4-2 combines with J gene TRBJ1-5, with a weak D call TRBD1 (5 bases). V lost 0 bases to trimming and J lost 3 bases, with 9 bases between them. Germline CDR1 LGHNA, CDR2 YNFKEQ. CDR3 length: 15 amino acids. The CDR3 here is CASSQDRGTNQPQHF. As DNA, the CDR3 is TGTGCCAGCAGCCAAGATAGAGGGACCAATCAGCCCCAGCATTTT.

This clone was seen a single time. The V gene is TRBV5-1, the J gene TRBJ2-5; TRBD2 agrees at 11 bases. Judging by the DNA end, TRBJ2-7 fits better; the J call may be wrong. The CDR3 loop spans 15 amino acids. CDR1 and CDR2 from the germline V gene are SGHRS and YFSETQ. This CDR3 reads CASSYGTSGNYEQYF. The CDR3 coding sequence is TGCGCCAGCAGCTATGGGACTAGCGGCAACTACGAGCAGTACTTC.

The chain employs TRBV30 and TRBJ2-1; tentatively, D is TRBD1 or TRBD2 (5 bases each). This CDR3 has 12 amino acids. Trimming took 3 bases from V and 2 from J, leaving 5 bases between them. Germline CDR1 reads GTSNPN; CDR2 reads SVGIG (reference sequence). CDR3 in amino acids: CAWRGAYNEQFF. The CDR3 DNA sequence: TGTGCCTGGAGGGGGGCCTACAATGAGCAGTTCTTC.

This clone was detected once. The chain uses TRBV28 and TRBJ1-2; D not resolved. The ends were cut back, 3 bases at V and 8 bases at J, with 10 bases in the middle. This CDR3 is 12 amino acids long. The germline V gene has CDR1 MDHEN and CDR2 SYDVKM. The CDR3 DNA reads TGTGCCAGCAGTTTTAAGGGAAACGGCTACACCTTC. It specifies CASSFKGNGYTF.

This chain joins TRBV18 and TRBJ2-1, with D perhaps matching TRBD2 (6 bases). This CDR3 contains 13 residues. Looked up from germline, CDR1 is KGHSH and CDR2 is LQKENI. V was shortened by 4 bases and J by 9 bases, with 13 bases between the two germline ends. CDR3 nucleotide sequence: TGTGCCAGCTCACGACTAGGGGCGGGTGAGCAGTTCTTC. Protein product: CASSRLGAGEQFF.

J is TRBJ2-7 and V is TRBV9; D is possibly TRBD1 (6 bases). CDR1 and CDR2 (germline): SGDLS, YYNGEE. The CDR3 spans 14 residues. V was pared by 7 bases and J by 3 bases, with 17 bases between. In DNA form, the CDR3 reads TGTGCCAGCCCCCCCGGGACGGGACACTACGAGCAGTACTTC. Encoded protein: CASPPGTGHYEQYF.